Following are 10 T cell receptor beta chains from one sample sequenced in a study of shared clonotypes between healthy human individuals. Assay used: immunoSEQ multiplex PCR; TCRdb lists only in-frame clones, some missing. The sample lists around 2.3 million clones, more than 90% seen once, with roughly 0.13% in the top ten. The sequenced material came from naive CD4+ T cells sorted from blood. Subset here: CD45RA+ positively selected. All receptors derive from a man aged 18 to 29 in good health.

The chain combines TRBV7-9 with TRBJ2-7, with D uncertain. The CDR3 totals 14 residues. The germline gives CDR1 SEHNR, CDR2 FQNEAQ (reference sequence). V shed 2 bases and J shed 0 bases, with 8 bases lying between them. The CDR3 DNA follows: TGTGCCAGCAGCTTAAACCCCGGCTCCTACGAGCAGTACTTC. Protein: CASSLNPGSYEQYF.

CDR3: CSARGISEQYF. In DNA form, the CDR3 reads TGCAGTGCCCGAGGGATTTCCGAGCAGTACTTC. V gene TRBV20-1 combines with J gene TRBJ2-7, with a weak D call TRBD2 (5 bases). Germline values: CDR1 DFQATT, CDR2 SNEGSKA (reference sequence). The CDR3 totals 11 residues. The V end lost 6 bases, the J end lost 6 bases, and 12 bases lay between the germline ends.

The chain couples TRBV5-1 to TRBJ2-3, with a possible D match to TRBD2 (6 bases). The CDR3 sequence is 15 residues long. Germline lookup yields CDR1 SGHRS and CDR2 YFSETQ. Trimming pared 10 bases from V and 4 bases from J, leaving 22 bases between. CDR3 coding DNA: TGCGCCGCGAGGCGGGGAGAAGGGCCCCCAGATACGCAGTATTTT. Translated: CAARRGEGPPDTQYF. The full variable domain, completed using reference TRBV5-1 and TRBJ2-3, is KAGVTQTPRYLIKTRGQQVTLSCSPISGHRSVSWYQQTPGQGLQFLFEYFSETQRNKGNFPGRFSGRQFSNSRSEMNVSTLELGDSALYLCAARRGEGPPDTQYFGPGTRLTVL.

This chain joins TRBV2 and TRBJ2-1, with D tentatively TRBD2 (6 bases). In germline, CDR1 is SNHLY, CDR2 FYNNEI. The CDR3 covers 15 residues. V was pared by 1 base and J by 8 bases, with 15 bases between. This CDR3 is CASSEVGGNTDEQFF. The CDR3 nucleotides read TGTGCCAGCAGTGAAGTCGGGGGAAATACAGATGAGCAGTTCTTC.

V gene TRBV10-3 combines with J gene TRBJ1-1; the D gene is possibly TRBD1 (5 bases). Trimming removed 7 bases from V and 0 bases from J, with 9 bases in between. The CDR3 is made up of 13 amino acids. Germline V gives CDR1 ENHRY, CDR2 SYGVKD. CDR3 region: CAINRQLNTEAFF. CDR3 bases: TGTGCCATCAATCGACAGCTGAACACTGAAGCTTTCTTT.

The chain has TRBV10-3 and TRBJ2-7, with 14 bases that match TRBD2. V lost 5 bases, J lost 6 bases, and 12 bases stayed unmatched. Germline V gives CDR1 ENHRY, CDR2 SYGVKD. CDR3 length equals 17 residues. CDR3 sequence reads: CAISYPETSGRASEQYF. The CDR3 DNA follows: TGTGCCATCAGTTACCCGGAGACTAGCGGGAGGGCCAGCGAGCAGTACTTC.

The chain uses TRBV9 and TRBJ2-7, with TRBD2 matching 7 bases. Germline assignment: CDR1 SGDLS and CDR2 YYNGEE. V gave up 4 bases and J gave up 0 bases; unmatched junction bases: 10. The CDR3 runs to 16 residues. DNA for the CDR3: TGTGCCAGCAGCCTTGGGGAGGGTAGCCTCTCCTACGAGCAGTACTTC. Translation gives CASSLGEGSLSYEQYF.

The chain combines TRBV11-2 with TRBJ1-1; 8 bases are shared with TRBD1. J gave up 3 bases and V 1 base, and 10 bases lay outside the gene matches. The germline CDR1 and CDR2 sequences are SGHAT and FQNNGV. CDR3 length: 17 amino acids. The CDR3 DNA reads TGTGCCAGCAGCTTAGTGGTTGTCAGGGGGCGAGACACTGAAGCTTTCTTT. Translated, it gives CASSLVVVRGRDTEAFF.

The chain combines TRBV19 with TRBJ2-5; 9 bases align to TRBD1. CDR3 length: 15 residues. V lost 5 bases and J lost 5; bases outside the gene matches: 9. CDR1 is LNHDA, CDR2 SQIVND, per germline (reference sequence). CDR3 coding DNA: TGTGCCAGTAGTGTTTCCACAGGGGGCGCTGAGACCCAGTACTTC. Encoded protein: CASSVSTGGAETQYF. Based on the CDR3 plus reference TRBV19 and TRBJ2-5, the full variable domain is DGGITQSPKYLFRKEGQNVTLSCEQNLNHDAMYWYRQDPGQGLRLIYYSQIVNDFQKGDIAEGYSVSREKKESFPLTVTSAQKNPTAFYLCASSVSTGGAETQYFGPGTRLLVL.

V usage is TRBV5-1 and J usage is TRBJ1-1, with a weak D call TRBD1 (5 bases). Germline loops: CDR1 SGHRS, CDR2 YFSETQ. V lost 4 bases to trimming and J lost 0 bases, with 19 bases between them. The CDR3 is 17 amino acids. In DNA form, the CDR3 reads TGCGCCAGCAGCGGAAGGACCAGGGAGGAAATGAACACTGAAGCTTTCTTT. Translating it yields CASSGRTREEMNTEAFF.